The clone carrying this T cell receptor (beta chain) was counted a few times. Its antigen is unknown. The data are from a study of cytomegalovirus exposure and HLA in healthy donors. Researchers ran the PCR with 60 Vbeta and 13 Jbeta primers. The data were produced by immunoSEQ multiplex PCR, yet TCRdb's version contains in-frame clones alone and is incomplete. This table has about 200,000 clones, about 85% appearing once. Study-level results: Productive rates of about 87% or about 30% were seen for most TCR beta V segments in an earlier analysis. It was reported in a later analysis that an Asian-associated ancestry cluster showed fewer N-insertions than the approximately 670-donor mean.

V was cut by 4 bases and J by 6 bases, with 13 bases left in between. The germline V gene encodes CDR1 SGHDN and CDR2 FVKESK. This CDR3 has 14 residues. The specimen sequenced was PBMCs. The rearrangement links TRBV14 to TRBJ2-1; tentatively, D is TRBD1 (5 bases). This TCR came from a male donor in good health and CMV-seropositive. The CDR3 DNA reads TGTGCCAGCAGCCTGTCAGGGATTCTCAATGAGCAGTTCTTC. This gives the protein CASSLSGILNEQFF.